The clone carrying this T cell receptor (beta chain) was found a few times. This entry comes from a study of T-cell reconstitution after alpha-beta-depleted transplantation in children. TCRbeta library preparation incorporated unique molecular identifiers. MiXCR, applied by TCRdb to the PCR reads, yields one record per CDR3 protein. This table holds some 80,000 distinct CDR3 sequences, roughly 18% found once. Source: PBMCs, mostly from graft donor cells, taken 360 days after TCRalphabeta/CD19-depleted stem cell transplant. This clonotype was obtained from a male patient aged 2 to 9 who had a stem cell transplant for acute lymphoblastic leukemia, so the T cells may come from the graft donor.

This chain's CDR3 is CASSIGTSVYNEQFF. The CDR3 coding sequence is TGTGCCAGCAGTATCGGGACTAGCGTGTACAATGAGCAGTTCTTC. V usage is TRBV6-1 and J usage is TRBJ2-1; 10 nucleotides line up with TRBD2. V dropped 5 bases and J dropped 4; count of bases not matched to a gene: 5. The germline V gene has CDR1 MNHNS and CDR2 SASEGT. This CDR3 comprises 15 residues.